The 7 T cell receptor beta chains below all came from one sample that was sequenced in a study of Ad26.COV2.S vaccination and SARS-CoV-2 variants. Only in-frame clones appear in the TCRdb table, and some are missing; sequencing was by immunoSEQ multiplex PCR. The data show 300,000 to 400,000 clones, with 80% to 90% seen just once and approximately 5% held by the top ten. Noted treatment: some 20 received Ad26.COV2.S at low or high dose, single or two shots; roughly 5 received placebo; per-sample allocation not given. Day 63 following the first vaccine or placebo injection was when the samples were taken. The source was peripheral blood, collected in a trial of Ad26.COV2.S vaccine versus placebo. These receptors originate from a person between 18 and 65 years old who received the Ad26.COV2.S COVID-19 vaccine or a placebo.

There are a few counts of this clone. The gene calls are TRBV4-2 and TRBJ2-7; D unresolved. The CDR3 contains 15 residues. V shed 4 bases and J shed 0 bases, with 13 bases lying between them. Germline lookup yields CDR1 LGHNA and CDR2 YNFKEQ. The CDR3 coding sequence is TGTGCCAGCAGCCTCGAGGCGGAGAACTCCTACGAGCAGTACTTC. It translates to CASSLEAENSYEQYF.

The rearrangement joins TRBV6-5 to TRBJ1-4, with D possibly being TRBD1 (6 bases). Germline loops: CDR1 MNHEY, CDR2 SVGAGI. Trimming shortened V by 6 bases and J by 4 bases, and 12 bases separated the two germline ends. The CDR3 is made up of 14 amino acids. CDR3 residues: CASSVRTVNEKLFF. The CDR3 coding sequence is TGTGCCAGCAGCGTACGGACAGTTAATGAAAAACTGTTTTTT.

The chain carries TRBV5-1 and TRBJ2-7; 8 bases map to TRBD2. The V segment lost 5 bases and the J segment 2 bases; nucleotides outside the gene matches: 15. There are 17 residues in the CDR3. Germline loops: CDR1 SGHRS, CDR2 YFSETQ. CDR3 bases: TGCGCCAGCAGTCAGGGGCATACTAGCGGCCACACCTACGAGCAGTACTTC. Protein product: CASSQGHTSGHTYEQYF.

CDR3 region: CASSSTGISGNTIYF. CDR3 coding DNA: TGTGCCAGCAGCTCAACAGGAATTTCTGGAAACACCATATATTTT. The chain couples TRBV5-6 to TRBJ1-3; D perhaps matches TRBD1 (5 bases). Germline V gene data show CDR1 as SGHDT and CDR2 as YYEEEE. The V end lost 3 bases, the J end lost 1 base, and 11 bases lay between the germline ends. The CDR3 is 15 amino acids.

The V gene is TRBV7-9, the J gene TRBJ2-5; TRBD1 matches 7 bases. Unmatched junction bases numbered 4, after V lost 10 bases and J lost 2 bases. This CDR3 spans 12 amino acids. Per germline, CDR1 SEHNR and CDR2 FQNEAQ (reference sequence). The CDR3 DNA sequence: TGTGCCATCGACAGGGTTCAAGAGACCCAGTACTTC. Its translation: CAIDRVQETQYF.

For this clone: Other DNA sequences within the sample encode an identical CDR3. This chain links TRBV18 with TRBJ2-7, with unresolved D. Looked up from germline, CDR1 is KGHSH and CDR2 is LQKENI. The CDR3 is made up of 13 amino acids. V was shortened by 3 bases and J by 0 bases, with 6 bases between the two germline ends. The CDR3 nucleotides are TGTGCCAGCTCACCTCCGAGCTCCTACGAGCAGTACTTC. It yields the protein CASSPPSSYEQYF. The full variable domain, in which reference TRBV18 and TRBJ2-7 provide the parts outside the CDR3, is NAGVMQNPRHLVRRRGQEARLRCSPMKGHSHVYWYRQLPEEGLKFMVYLQKENIIDESGMPKERFSAEFPKEGPSILRIQQVVRGDSAAYFCASSPPSSYEQYFGPGTRLTVT.

V and J are TRBV7-2 and TRBJ2-2; TRBD1 aligns across 7 bases. CDR3 size: 15 residues. Germline V CDR1 and CDR2: SGHTA, FQGNSA. V was clipped by 2 bases and J by 1 base; unmatched bases: 1. Here the CDR3 reads CASSLRQGNTGELFF. The DNA of the CDR3 is TGTGCCAGCAGCTTACGACAGGGGAACACCGGGGAGCTGTTTTTT.